The table lists the clone carrying this T cell receptor (beta chain) with many counts. Its antigen is undetermined. V was cut by 4 bases and J by 0 bases, with 11 bases left in between. Germline CDR1 and CDR2: SNHLY and FYNNEI. This CDR3 comprises 15 residues. Using MiXCR, TCRdb reanalyzed the PCR reads. The data show 20,000 to 25,000 clones, with 15% to 18% seen just once and around 36% held by the top ten. The sample comes from a study of metastatic and nonmetastatic thyroid tumors. Findings and caveats of the study: Reported TCR beta diversity, measured in blood and tumor, was significantly higher for malignant thyroid tumors than for benign nodules.

No patient received treatment before thyroid surgery. The clonotype was recovered from a female donor with papillary thyroid cancer or a benign thyroid nodule (not recorded which). Some clones in this sample may be carry-over from other donors' samples. V usage is TRBV2 and J usage is TRBJ2-3; D gene ambiguous. The sample taken for sequencing was blood. The CDR3 spells CASSVVGQSTDTQYF. The CDR3 DNA reads TGTGCCAGCAGTGTTGTTGGTCAGAGCACAGATACGCAGTATTTT.